The clone carrying this T cell receptor (beta chain) was seen a few times. The antigen is undetermined. V was shortened by 7 bases and J by 2 bases, with 16 bases between the two germline ends. CDR1 is SGHVS, CDR2 FQNEAQ, per germline. CDR3 length equals 15 residues. One entry per CDR3 protein, called by TCRdb with MiXCR from the reads. The sample carries approximately 910,000 distinct CDR3 sequences, roughly 31% recorded once. The data were obtained in a study of T cell repertoires in cytomegalovirus infection. On the study more broadly: Selection of CMV epitopes for the study included recently identified HLA-C-restricted and well-studied HLA-B-restricted ones. CMV infection plus the matching HLA type was flagged by public TCR beta signatures.

General observations from the study: CMV carriers having the relevant HLA were flagged by cumulative public TCR beta family frequency. CMV-specific TCR beta clonotypes restricted by HLA-C were the ones dominating the ex vivo response.

Specimen: cultured CD8+ T cells from PBMCs, collected from culture after CMV antigen stimulation. The chain combines TRBV7-8 with TRBJ2-3; D ambiguous. This receptor was taken from a human donor in good health (CMV status not recorded). Some clones in this sample may be carry-over from other donors' samples. The CDR3 bases are TGTGCCAGCATGAATCTGGACCTTCCCACAGATACGCAGTATTTT. This sequence encodes CASMNLDLPTDTQYF. Full variable domain (outside the CDR3, taken from reference TRBV7-8 and TRBJ2-3): GAGVSQSPRYKVAKRGQDVALRCDPISGHVSLFWYQQALGQGPEFLTYFQNEAQLDKSGLPSDRFFAERPEGSVSTLKIQRTQQEDSAVYLCASMNLDLPTDTQYFGPGTRLTVL.